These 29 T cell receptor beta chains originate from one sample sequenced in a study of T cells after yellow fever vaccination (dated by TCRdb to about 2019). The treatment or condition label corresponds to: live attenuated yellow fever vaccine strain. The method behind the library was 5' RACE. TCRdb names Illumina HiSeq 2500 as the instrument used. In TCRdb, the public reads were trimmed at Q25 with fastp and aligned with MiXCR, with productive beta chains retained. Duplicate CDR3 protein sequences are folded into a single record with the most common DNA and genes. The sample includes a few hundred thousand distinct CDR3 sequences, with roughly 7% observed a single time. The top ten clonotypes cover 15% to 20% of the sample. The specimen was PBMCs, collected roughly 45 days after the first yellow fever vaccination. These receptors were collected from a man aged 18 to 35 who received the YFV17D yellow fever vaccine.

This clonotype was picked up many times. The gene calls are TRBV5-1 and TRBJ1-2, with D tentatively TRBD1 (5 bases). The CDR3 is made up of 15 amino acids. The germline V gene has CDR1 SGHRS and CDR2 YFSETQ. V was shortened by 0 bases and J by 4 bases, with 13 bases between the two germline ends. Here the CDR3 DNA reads TGCGCCAGCAGCTTGGGTCAGGGTACCGTCTATGGCTACACCTTC. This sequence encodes CASSLGQGTVYGYTF.

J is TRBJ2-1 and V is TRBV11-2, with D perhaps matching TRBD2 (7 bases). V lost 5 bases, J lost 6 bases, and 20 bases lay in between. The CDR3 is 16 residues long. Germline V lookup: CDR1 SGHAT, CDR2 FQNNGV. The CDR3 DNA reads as TGTGCCAGCAGCCCGAGGGGGGGGCTGGGTAGCAATGAGCAGTTCTTC. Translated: CASSPRGGLGSNEQFF.

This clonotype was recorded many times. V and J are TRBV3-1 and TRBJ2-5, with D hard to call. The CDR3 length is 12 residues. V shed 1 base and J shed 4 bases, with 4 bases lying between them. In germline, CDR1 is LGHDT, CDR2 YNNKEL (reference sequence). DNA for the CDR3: TGTGCCAGCAGCCAAGCCCGAGAGACCCAGTACTTC. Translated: CASSQARETQYF.

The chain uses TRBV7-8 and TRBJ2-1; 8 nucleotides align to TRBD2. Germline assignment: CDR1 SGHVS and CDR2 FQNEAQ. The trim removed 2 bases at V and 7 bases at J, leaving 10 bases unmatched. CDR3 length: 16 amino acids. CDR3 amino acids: CASSLSGAGGGNEQFF. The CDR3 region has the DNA TGTGCCAGCAGCTTAAGTGGTGCGGGGGGTGGGAATGAGCAGTTCTTC.

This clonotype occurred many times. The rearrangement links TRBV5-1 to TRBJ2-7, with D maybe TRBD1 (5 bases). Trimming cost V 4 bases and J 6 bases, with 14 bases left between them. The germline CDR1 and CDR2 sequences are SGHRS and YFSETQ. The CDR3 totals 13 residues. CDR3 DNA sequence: TGCGCCAGCAGCCCTACAGGCGACGGCGAGCAGTACTTC. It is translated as CASSPTGDGEQYF.

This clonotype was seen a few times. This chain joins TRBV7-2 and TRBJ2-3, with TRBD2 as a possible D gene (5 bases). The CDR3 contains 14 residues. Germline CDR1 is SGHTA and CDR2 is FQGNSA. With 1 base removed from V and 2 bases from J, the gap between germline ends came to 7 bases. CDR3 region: CASSLVGVTDTQYF. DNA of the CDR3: TGTGCCAGCAGCTTAGTCGGGGTCACAGATACGCAGTATTTT.

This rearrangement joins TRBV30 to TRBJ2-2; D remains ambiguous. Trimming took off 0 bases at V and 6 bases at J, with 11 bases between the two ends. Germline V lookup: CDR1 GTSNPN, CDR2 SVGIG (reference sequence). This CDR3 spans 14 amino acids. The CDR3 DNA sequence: TGTGCCTGGAGTGTAACTAAGCTCGCCGGGGAGCTGTTTTTT. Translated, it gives CAWSVTKLAGELFF.

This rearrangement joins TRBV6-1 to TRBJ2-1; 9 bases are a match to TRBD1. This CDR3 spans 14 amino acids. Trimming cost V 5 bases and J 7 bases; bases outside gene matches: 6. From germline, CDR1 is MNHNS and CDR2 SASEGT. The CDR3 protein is CASSTHRGLNEQFF. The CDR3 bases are TGTGCCAGCAGTACCCACAGGGGGCTTAATGAGCAGTTCTTC.

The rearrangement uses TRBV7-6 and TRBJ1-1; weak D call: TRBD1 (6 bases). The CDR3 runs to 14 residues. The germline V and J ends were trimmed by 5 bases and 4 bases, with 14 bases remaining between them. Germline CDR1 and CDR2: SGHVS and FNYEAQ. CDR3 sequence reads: CASSIEGVGTEAFF. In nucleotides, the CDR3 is TGTGCCAGCAGCATAGAGGGGGTTGGCACTGAAGCTTTCTTT.

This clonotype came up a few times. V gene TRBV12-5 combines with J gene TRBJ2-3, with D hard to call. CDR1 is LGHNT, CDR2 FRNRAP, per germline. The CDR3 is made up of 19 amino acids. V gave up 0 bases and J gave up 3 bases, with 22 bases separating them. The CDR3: CASGLVSYPRASETDTQYF. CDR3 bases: TGTGCTAGTGGTTTGGTATCATATCCTCGGGCGTCCGAGACAGATACGCAGTATTTT.

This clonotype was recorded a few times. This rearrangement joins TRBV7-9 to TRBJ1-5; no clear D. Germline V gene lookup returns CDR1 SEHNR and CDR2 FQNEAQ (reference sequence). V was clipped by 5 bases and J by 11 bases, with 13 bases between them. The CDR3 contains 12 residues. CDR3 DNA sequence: TGTGCCAGCAGCCCCCCAAAGGGATCCCAGCATTTT. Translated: CASSPPKGSQHF. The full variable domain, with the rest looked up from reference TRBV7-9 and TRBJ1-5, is DTGVSQNPRHKITKRGQNVTFRCDPISEHNRLYWYRQTLGQGPEFLTYFQNEAQLEKSRLLSDRFSAERPKGSFSTLEIQRTEQGDSAMYLCASSPPKGSQHFGDGTRLSIL.

CDR3 sequence: CASSRGQNSHNEQFF. The CDR3 DNA reads TGTGCCAGCAGCCGGGGCCAAAATAGCCACAATGAGCAGTTCTTC. The chain links TRBV7-2 to TRBJ2-1; either TRBD1 or TRBD2 may fit D (5 bases each). Per the germline V gene, CDR1 is SGHTA and CDR2 is FQGNSA. V lost 5 bases and J lost 5, with 16 bases in between. CDR3 length: 15 amino acids.

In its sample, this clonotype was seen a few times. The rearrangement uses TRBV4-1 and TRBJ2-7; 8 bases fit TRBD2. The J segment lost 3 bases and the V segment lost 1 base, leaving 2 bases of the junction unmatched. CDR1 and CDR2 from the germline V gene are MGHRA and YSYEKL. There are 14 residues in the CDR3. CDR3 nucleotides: TGCGCCAGCAGCCAAGGCCGGGGGGGCTACGAGCAGTACTTC. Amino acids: CASSQGRGGYEQYF.

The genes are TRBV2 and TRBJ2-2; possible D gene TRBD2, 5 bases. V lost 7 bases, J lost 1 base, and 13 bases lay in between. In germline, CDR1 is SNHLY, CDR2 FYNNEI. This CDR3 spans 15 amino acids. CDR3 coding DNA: TGTGCCAGCACCTCTAGGAGCGGGAACACCGGGGAGCTGTTTTTT. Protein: CASTSRSGNTGELFF.

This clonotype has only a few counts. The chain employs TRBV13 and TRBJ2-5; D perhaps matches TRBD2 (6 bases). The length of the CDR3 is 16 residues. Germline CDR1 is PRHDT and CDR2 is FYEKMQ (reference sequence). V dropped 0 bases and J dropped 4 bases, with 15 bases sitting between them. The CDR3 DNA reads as TGTGCCAGCAGCTTAGGCCGGGGCGGGGACCTAGAGACCCAGTACTTC. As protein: CASSLGRGGDLETQYF.

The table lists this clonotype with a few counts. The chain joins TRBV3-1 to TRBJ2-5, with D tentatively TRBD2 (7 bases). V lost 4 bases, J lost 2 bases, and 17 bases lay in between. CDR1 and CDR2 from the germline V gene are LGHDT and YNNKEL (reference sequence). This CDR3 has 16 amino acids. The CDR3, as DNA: TGTGCCAGCAGCCCTGAAGTGGGGGGGCGACAAGAGACCCAGTACTTC. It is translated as CASSPEVGGRQETQYF.

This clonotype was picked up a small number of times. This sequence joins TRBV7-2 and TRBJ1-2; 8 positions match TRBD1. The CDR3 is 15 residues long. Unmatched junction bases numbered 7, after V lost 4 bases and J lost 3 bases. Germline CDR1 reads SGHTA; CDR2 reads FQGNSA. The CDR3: CASSSRTGSHYGYTF. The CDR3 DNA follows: TGTGCCAGCAGCTCGCGGACAGGGAGTCACTATGGCTACACCTTC.

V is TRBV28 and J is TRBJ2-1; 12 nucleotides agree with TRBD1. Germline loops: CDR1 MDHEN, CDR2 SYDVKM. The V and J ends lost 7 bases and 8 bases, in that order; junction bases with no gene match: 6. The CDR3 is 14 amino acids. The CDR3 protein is CASNRDRGLYEQFF. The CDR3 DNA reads TGTGCCAGCAACCGGGACAGGGGGCTCTATGAGCAGTTCTTC.

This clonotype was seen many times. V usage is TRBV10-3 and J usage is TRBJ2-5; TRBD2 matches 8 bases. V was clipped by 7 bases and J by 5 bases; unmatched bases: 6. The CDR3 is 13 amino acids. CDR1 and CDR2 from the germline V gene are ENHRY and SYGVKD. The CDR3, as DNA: TGTGCCATCAAGAGCGGGGGAGGGGAGACCCAGTACTTC. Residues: CAIKSGGGETQYF.

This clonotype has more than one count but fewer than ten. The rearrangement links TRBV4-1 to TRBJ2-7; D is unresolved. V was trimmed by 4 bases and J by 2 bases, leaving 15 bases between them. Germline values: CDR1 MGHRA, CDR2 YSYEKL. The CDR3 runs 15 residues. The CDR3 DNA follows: TGCGCCAGCAGCCTAGGGTGGTCCATCACCTACGAGCAGTACTTC. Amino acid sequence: CASSLGWSITYEQYF.

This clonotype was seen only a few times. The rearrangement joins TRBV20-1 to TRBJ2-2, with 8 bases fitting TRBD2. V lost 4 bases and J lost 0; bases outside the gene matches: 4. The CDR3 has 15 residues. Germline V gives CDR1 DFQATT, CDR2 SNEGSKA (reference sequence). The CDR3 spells CSAKTGGPNTGELFF. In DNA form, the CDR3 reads TGCAGTGCTAAGACGGGGGGGCCGAACACCGGGGAGCTGTTTTTT.

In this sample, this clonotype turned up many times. This CDR3 reads CASSLMNEQFF. The CDR3 bases are TGCGCCAGCAGCTTGATGAATGAGCAGTTCTTC. The V gene is TRBV5-1, the J gene TRBJ2-1; no clear D gene. The CDR3 spans 11 residues. Germline V lookup: CDR1 SGHRS, CDR2 YFSETQ. Deletions cut 1 base from V and 7 bases from J, with 3 bases between.

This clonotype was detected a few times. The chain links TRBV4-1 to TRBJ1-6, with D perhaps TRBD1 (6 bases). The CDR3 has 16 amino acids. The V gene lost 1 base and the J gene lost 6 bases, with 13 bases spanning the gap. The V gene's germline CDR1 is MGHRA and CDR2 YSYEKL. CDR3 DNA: TGCGCCAGCAGCCAAGGGTCAGGGGTCGGTAATTCACCCCTCCACTTT. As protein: CASSQGSGVGNSPLHF.

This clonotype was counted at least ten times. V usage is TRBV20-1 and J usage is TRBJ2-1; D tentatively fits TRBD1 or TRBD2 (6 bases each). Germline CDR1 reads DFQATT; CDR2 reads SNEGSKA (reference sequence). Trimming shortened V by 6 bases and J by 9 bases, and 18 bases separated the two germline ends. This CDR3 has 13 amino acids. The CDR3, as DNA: TGCAGTGCCGGTAGAGAGGGGGGCGGTGAGCAGTTCTTC. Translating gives CSAGREGGGEQFF.

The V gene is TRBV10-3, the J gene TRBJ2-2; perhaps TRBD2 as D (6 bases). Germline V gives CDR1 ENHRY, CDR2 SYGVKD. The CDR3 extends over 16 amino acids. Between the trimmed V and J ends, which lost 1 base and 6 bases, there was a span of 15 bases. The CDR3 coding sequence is TGTGCCATCAGTGAGTTTCGGGGACCGGGGGCCGGGGAGCTGTTTTTT. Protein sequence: CAISEFRGPGAGELFF.

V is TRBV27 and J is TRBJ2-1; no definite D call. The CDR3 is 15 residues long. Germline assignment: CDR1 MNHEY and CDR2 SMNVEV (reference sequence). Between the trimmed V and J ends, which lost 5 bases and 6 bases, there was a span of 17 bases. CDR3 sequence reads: CASSPTPWWVNEQFF. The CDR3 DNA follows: TGTGCCAGCAGTCCTACCCCCTGGTGGGTCAATGAGCAGTTCTTC.

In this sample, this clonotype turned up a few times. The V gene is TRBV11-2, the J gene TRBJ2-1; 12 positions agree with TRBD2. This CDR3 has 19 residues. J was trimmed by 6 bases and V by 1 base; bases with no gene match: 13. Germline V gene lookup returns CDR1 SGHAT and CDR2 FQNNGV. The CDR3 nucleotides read TGTGCCAGCAGCTTAGTCTACGGGCTAGCGGGGGGGCCTCCCAATGAGCAGTTCTTC. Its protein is CASSLVYGLAGGPPNEQFF.

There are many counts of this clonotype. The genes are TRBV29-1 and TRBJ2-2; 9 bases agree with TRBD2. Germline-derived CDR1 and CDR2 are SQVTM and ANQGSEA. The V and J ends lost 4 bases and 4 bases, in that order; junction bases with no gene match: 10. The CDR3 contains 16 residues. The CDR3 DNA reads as TGCAGCGTTGGGCTAGCGGGAACCCCAAGCACCGGGGAGCTGTTTTTT. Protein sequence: CSVGLAGTPSTGELFF.

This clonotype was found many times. The CDR3 sequence: CASSLTGEGYTF. The CDR3 bases are TGTGCCAGCAGTTTGACAGGCGAAGGCTACACCTTC. This sequence joins TRBV12-3 or TRBV12-4 and TRBJ1-2; D may be TRBD1 (6 bases). The V and J ends lost 3 bases and 8 bases respectively, with 10 bases between them. The CDR3 runs to 12 residues.